This T cell receptor beta chain originates from a study of technical replicates of blood from several donors (dated by TCRdb to the late 2010s). Remarks on this clone: Its binding antigen is unknown. One base away there is no much larger clone; base qualities are not given.

The library was prepared using the immunoSEQ multiplex PCR assay. Here the immuneACCESS table is served through TCRdb, limited to in-frame sequences with V and J called. Missing clones are a known gap in these copies; in checked studies unresolved V genes cover under half, and the rest lacks a known reason. This sample has 70,000 to 95,000 clones in its table, and 97% of those were observed once. Almost 0.3% of the sample is held by the ten biggest clonotypes. This clonotype originated in a human donor in good health. Sequenced: T cells isolated from PBMCs.

The DNA is TGCGCCAGCAGTCGCGGAGGGCCCTATGAGCAGTTCTTC. This translates into CASSRGGPYEQFF. The sequence is built from TRBV4-1 and TRBJ2-1, with TRBD2 perhaps the D gene, on 6 matching bases. The V end loses 6 bases and the J end loses 8 bases, and a stretch of 14 bases separates them. CDR1 and CDR2 (MGHRA, YSYEKL) derive from the germline V gene. The CDR3 contains 13 residues, cysteine and phenylalanine counted. The sequence is cut down to CDR3 DNA, 39 bases in frame from base 1.